This is a list of T cell receptor beta chains from one sample in a study of T cell changes during pregnancy in multiple sclerosis. Method: immunoSEQ multiplex PCR; TCRdb's copy keeps in-frame clones and lacks some. The repertoire includes around 95,000 clones, approximately 95% of them detected once, and around 1.7% sits in the top ten. Specimen: peripheral blood, collected after pregnancy. Receptor source: a female donor in good health, enrolled as a control in a pregnancy study. Both conserved end residues are part of each CDR3. A D gene is named only where the DNA matches it firmly. Not every row has a clone size; where given, it reads once, few, many or a size class.

cdr3_length	j_call	clone_size	v_call	d_call	cdr3_aa	cdr3_nt
14	TRBJ2-7	NA	TRBV27	NA	CASRRHGDTYEQYF	TGTGCCAGCAGGCGGCACGGGGACACCTACGAGCAGTACTTC
15	TRBJ2-1	NA	TRBV5-1	NA	CASSLDRISYNEQFF	TGCGCCAGCAGCCTTGACAGGATATCCTACAATGAGCAGTTCTTC
14	TRBJ2-3	NA	TRBV11-2	TRBD1	CASSSGQSTDTQYF	TGTGCCAGCAGCTCGGGACAGAGCACAGATACGCAGTATTTT
15	TRBJ2-1	few	TRBV2	TRBD1	CASSEGTGIYNEQFF	TGTGCCAGCAGTGAAGGGACAGGGATCTACAATGAGCAGTTCTTC
16	TRBJ2-7	NA	TRBV5-5	TRBD2	CASSLGGGQGNYEQYF	TGTGCCAGCAGCTTGGGGGGAGGGCAGGGTAACTACGAGCAGTACTTC
14	TRBJ1-1	NA	TRBV27	NA	CASSPGGENTEAFF	TGTGCCAGCAGCCCTGGGGGGGAGAACACTGAAGCTTTCTTT
13	TRBJ1-1	NA	TRBV7-2	TRBD1	CASSPTGGPEAFF	TGTGCCAGCAGCCCGACAGGGGGACCTGAAGCTTTCTTT
15	TRBJ1-2	NA	TRBV19	NA	CASSIIPPANYGYTF	TGTGCCAGTAGTATAATCCCTCCCGCTAACTATGGCTACACCTTC
18	TRBJ1-2	NA	TRBV5-1	NA	CASSLVPLWTATDYGYTF	NA
15	TRBJ2-6	NA	TRBV27	NA	CASSSTGSGANVLTF	TGTGCCAGCAGTTCGACGGGCTCTGGGGCCAACGTCCTGACTTTC
13	TRBJ2-2	NA	TRBV15	NA	CAASRALTGELFF	TGTGCCGCCAGCAGAGCTCTAACCGGGGAGCTGTTTTTT
13	TRBJ2-2	NA	TRBV2	TRBD1	CASSQGTAGELFF	TGTGCCAGCAGCCAAGGGACAGCCGGGGAGCTGTTTTTT
13	TRBJ2-4	NA	TRBV5-8	NA	CASDRPRGGAKYF	TGTGCCAGTGACCGGCCCCGTGGGGGGGCAAAGTACTTC
17	TRBJ2-6	once	TRBV28	NA	CASSFPHKGPGANVLTF	TGTGCCAGCAGTTTCCCCCACAAGGGGCCTGGGGCCAACGTCCTGACTTTC
15	TRBJ2-2	NA	TRBV2	NA	CASSERGSNTGELFF	TGTGCCAGCAGTGAGCGCGGATCGAACACCGGGGAGCTGTTTTTT